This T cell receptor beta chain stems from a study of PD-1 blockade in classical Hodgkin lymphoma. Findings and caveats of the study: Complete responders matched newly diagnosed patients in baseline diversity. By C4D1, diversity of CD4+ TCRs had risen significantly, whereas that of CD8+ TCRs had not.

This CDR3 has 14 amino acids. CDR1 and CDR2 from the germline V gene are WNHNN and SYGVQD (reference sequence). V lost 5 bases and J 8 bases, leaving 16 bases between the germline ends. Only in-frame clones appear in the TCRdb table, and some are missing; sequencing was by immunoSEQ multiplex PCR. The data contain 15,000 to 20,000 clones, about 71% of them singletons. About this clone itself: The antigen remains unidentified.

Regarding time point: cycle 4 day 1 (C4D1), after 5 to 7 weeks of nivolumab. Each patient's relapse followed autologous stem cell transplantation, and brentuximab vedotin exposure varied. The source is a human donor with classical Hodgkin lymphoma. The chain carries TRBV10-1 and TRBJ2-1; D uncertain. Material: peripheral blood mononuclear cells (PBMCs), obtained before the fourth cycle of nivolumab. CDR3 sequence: CASSSSNSRHEQFF. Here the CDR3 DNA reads TGCGCCAGCAGTTCCTCCAACTCCCGGCATGAGCAGTTCTTC.